These 21 T cell receptor beta chains were all obtained from the same sample, sequenced in a study of OX40 agonist ivuxolimab in advanced cancers. The method was immunoSEQ multiplex PCR; TCRdb's version includes in-frame clones alone and lacks a portion of them. Of approximately 100,000 clones in the sample, around nine tenths were seen once. This specimen was CD4+ or CD8+ T cells sorted from blood, taken in a trial of the OX40 agonist ivuxolimab. The receptor source for this set is an adult with an advanced solid tumor such as melanoma, head and neck, liver or kidney cancer.

This chain uses TRBV9 with TRBJ2-7, with 8 bases matching TRBD2. J lost 2 bases, V lost 2 bases, and 6 bases had no gene match. This CDR3 is 15 amino acids long. Germline-derived CDR1 and CDR2 are SGDLS and YYNGEE. CDR3 residues: CASSVGSGATYEQYF. The CDR3 DNA follows: TGTGCCAGCAGCGTCGGTAGCGGGGCTACCTACGAGCAGTACTTC.

The chain carries TRBV7-6 and TRBJ2-1; 15 bases match TRBD2. The germline CDR1 and CDR2 sequences are SGHVS and FNYEAQ. The CDR3 is 16 amino acids. V lost 5 bases, J lost 8 bases, and 7 bases stayed unmatched. The CDR3 sequence: CASSLGLAGGLDEQFF. As DNA, the CDR3 is TGTGCCAGCAGCCTCGGACTAGCGGGGGGGCTGGATGAGCAGTTCTTC.

This clone was recorded a few times. The J gene is TRBJ1-1, the V gene TRBV7-3; D possibly corresponds to TRBD1 (5 bases). Trimming pared 1 base from V and 4 bases from J, leaving 10 bases between. The CDR3 totals 14 residues. Germline V gene sequence: CDR1 SGHTA, CDR2 FQGTGA. CDR3 sequence reads: CASSLSSGSTEAFF. The CDR3 DNA reads as TGTGCCAGCAGCTTAAGTTCAGGGAGCACTGAAGCTTTCTTT. The complete variable domain, with remaining parts taken from reference TRBV7-3 and TRBJ1-1, reads GAGVSQTPSNKVTEKGKYVELRCDPISGHTALYWYRQSLGQGPEFLIYFQGTGAADDSGLPNDRFFAVRPEGSVSTLKIQRTERGDSAVYLCASSLSSGSTEAFFGQGTRLTVV.

V is TRBV7-2 and J is TRBJ2-2; TRBD2 agrees at 8 bases. The CDR3 length is 15 residues. Losses at the gene ends were 4 bases for V and 4 bases for J; bases not matched to a gene: 5. The germline gives CDR1 SGHTA, CDR2 FQGNSA. CDR3 sequence: CASSSGTSSTGELFF. CDR3 in DNA: TGTGCCAGCAGCTCGGGGACTAGTTCCACCGGGGAGCTGTTTTTT.

The chain is built from TRBV9 and TRBJ2-3; TRBD2 matches at 7 bases. Unmatched junction bases numbered 6, after V lost 3 bases and J lost 2 bases. CDR1 and CDR2 (germline): SGDLS, YYNGEE. CDR3 length equals 15 residues. The CDR3: CASSADGGTTDTQYF. The CDR3 DNA reads TGTGCCAGCAGCGCTGACGGGGGGACCACAGATACGCAGTATTTT.

The chain employs TRBV4-2 and TRBJ1-5; TRBD1 might be the D (5 bases). The V end was cut by 3 bases, the J end by 3 bases, with 12 bases between. Germline V gives CDR1 LGHNA, CDR2 YNFKEQ. This CDR3 has 15 residues. Written as DNA, the CDR3 is TGTGCCAGCAGCCAGGAAGACAGATTCAATCAGCCCCAGCATTTT. Protein sequence: CASSQEDRFNQPQHF.

This chain connects TRBV19 to TRBJ1-5; D gene ambiguous. Germline lookup yields CDR1 LNHDA and CDR2 SQIVND (reference sequence). This CDR3 is 12 amino acids long. V lost 8 bases to trimming and J lost 3 bases, with 8 bases between them. The chain's CDR3 is CASSLSNQPQHF. CDR3 DNA sequence: TGTGCCAGTTCTCTCTCCAATCAGCCCCAGCATTTT.

This chain uses TRBV2 with TRBJ1-4; D ambiguous. The CDR3 covers 14 residues. Germline V CDR1 and CDR2: SNHLY, FYNNEI. Trimming pared 8 bases from V and 2 bases from J, leaving 12 bases between. The CDR3 nucleotides are TGTGCCAGCCAAAATGAGGTCACTAATGAAAAACTGTTTTTT. It specifies CASQNEVTNEKLFF.

The rearrangement uses TRBV28 and TRBJ2-3; a possible D gene is TRBD1 (6 bases). V was pared by 8 bases and J by 2 bases, with 11 bases between. Germline CDR1 is MDHEN and CDR2 is SYDVKM. This CDR3 has 13 amino acids. The CDR3 DNA reads TGTGCCAGCGTGGACAGACCCACAGATACGCAGTATTTT. Its translation: CASVDRPTDTQYF.

The J gene is TRBJ1-1, the V gene TRBV5-4; D remains ambiguous. V lost 4 bases and J 0 bases, leaving 13 bases between the germline ends. Germline-derived CDR1 and CDR2 are SGHNT and YYREEE (reference sequence). This CDR3 has 15 amino acids. CDR3 loop: CASSPTAGLNTEAFF. The DNA of the CDR3 is TGTGCCAGCAGCCCCACGGCGGGTTTGAACACTGAAGCTTTCTTT.

The J gene is TRBJ2-7, the V gene TRBV28; D is perhaps TRBD1 (6 bases). Germline V gene lookup returns CDR1 MDHEN and CDR2 SYDVKM. V was shortened by 6 bases and J by 3 bases, with 18 bases between the two germline ends. The CDR3 loop spans 15 amino acids. The CDR3 DNA follows: TGTGCCAGCAGGGGGGCAGGTGGGCCTGACTACGAGCAGTACTTC. Translated: CASRGAGGPDYEQYF.

This clone came up once. The chain employs TRBV6-1 and TRBJ2-3, with D perhaps TRBD2 (6 bases). Germline CDR1 MNHNS, CDR2 SASEGT. The CDR3 has 13 residues. The ends were cut back, 6 bases at V and 7 bases at J, with 14 bases in the middle. The CDR3, as DNA: TGTGCCAGCAGCCCCAGCGGGCGCAATACGCAGTATTTT. Translation: CASSPSGRNTQYF.

This chain joins TRBV5-1 and TRBJ1-2, with TRBD1 identical over 7 bases. Trimming at V came to 6 bases and at J to 6 bases, leaving 8 bases not matched to a gene. Germline V gene lookup returns CDR1 SGHRS and CDR2 YFSETQ. CDR3 length: 13 residues. The CDR3 sequence: CASNTGQLDGYTF. CDR3 nucleotide sequence: TGCGCCAGCAACACGGGACAGTTAGATGGCTACACCTTC.

This clone was observed once. The rearrangement links TRBV28 to TRBJ1-1; 8 bases are shared with TRBD1. Germline lookup yields CDR1 MDHEN and CDR2 SYDVKM. V lost 4 bases and J lost 11; bases outside the gene matches: 9. This CDR3 has 13 amino acids. This chain's CDR3 is CASSSPDRARAFF. Here the CDR3 DNA reads TGTGCCAGCAGTTCCCCGGACAGGGCGAGGGCTTTCTTT.

A note on this clone: One end of the junction fails to match germline, which may point to a read error. The chain has TRBV7-7 and TRBJ2-7, with 7 positions matching TRBD1. The CDR3 length is 13 residues. In germline, CDR1 is SSHAT, CDR2 FNYEAQ (reference sequence). CDR3: CASSLGQNYEQYF. CDR3 sequence (DNA): TGTGCTAGCAGCTTGGGACAGAATTACGAGCAGTACTTC. Looking up the rest from reference TRBV7-7 and TRBJ2-7 gives the full variable domain: GAGVSQSPRYKVTKRGQDVTLRCDPISSHATLYWYQQALGQGPEFLTYFNYEAQPDKSGLPSDRFSAERPEGSISTLTIQRTEQRDSAMYRCASSLGQNYEQYFGPGTRLTVT.

This clone was seen just once. This rearrangement joins TRBV6-5 to TRBJ1-2, with D uncertain. V lost 6 bases to trimming and J lost 2 bases, with 10 bases between them. Germline CDR1 is MNHEY and CDR2 is SVGAGI. There are 13 residues in the CDR3. In DNA form, the CDR3 reads TGTGCCAGCAGCCTGACTTACAACTATGGCTACACCTTC. Translating gives CASSLTYNYGYTF.

The DNA of the CDR3 is TGTGCCAGCAGTACCGGGACAGTGAACACCGGGGAGCTGTTTTTT. This sequence encodes CASSTGTVNTGELFF. The rearrangement joins TRBV6-5 to TRBJ2-2; 7 bases agree with TRBD1. V trimming: 5 bases; J trimming: 1 base; junction bases outside the gene matches: 4. CDR1 and CDR2 (germline): MNHEY, SVGAGI. The CDR3 extends over 15 amino acids.

This chain uses TRBV19 with TRBJ2-7; 11 positions match TRBD2. The CDR3 extends over 15 amino acids. J gave up 3 bases and V 5 bases, and 6 bases lay outside the gene matches. CDR1 is LNHDA and CDR2 is SQIVND in the germline V gene (reference sequence). Here the CDR3 reads CASSSRLAGSYEQYF. The CDR3, as DNA: TGTGCCAGTAGTTCCCGACTAGCGGGGAGCTACGAGCAGTACTTC.

The chain links TRBV7-2 to TRBJ2-1; 8 nucleotides match TRBD1. Germline CDR1 SGHTA, CDR2 FQGNSA. After removal of 1 base from V and 6 bases from J, the junction contained 2 bases not matched to a gene. The CDR3 sequence is 14 residues long. The CDR3 reads CASSLGGQANEQFF. CDR3 nucleotide sequence: TGTGCCAGCAGCTTAGGGGGACAGGCCAATGAGCAGTTCTTC.

This chain uses TRBV28 with TRBJ1-2, with TRBD1 as a possible D gene (6 bases). Trimming left V 10 bases short and J 1 base short, with 16 bases between. Germline V gene data show CDR1 as MDHEN and CDR2 as SYDVKM. The CDR3 sequence is 14 residues long. The CDR3 reads CAILAGHFNYGYTF. DNA of the CDR3: TGTGCCATCCTGGCGGGACACTTTAACTATGGCTACACCTTC.

This chain uses TRBV4-1 with TRBJ1-3; TRBD1 agrees at 8 bases. Germline values: CDR1 MGHRA, CDR2 YSYEKL. The CDR3 has 15 amino acids. Trimming removed 4 bases from V and 4 bases from J; junction bases left unmatched: 6. The CDR3 loop is CASSPRTGQGNTIYF. CDR3 in DNA: TGCGCCAGCAGCCCGAGGACAGGGCAAGGAAACACCATATATTTT.